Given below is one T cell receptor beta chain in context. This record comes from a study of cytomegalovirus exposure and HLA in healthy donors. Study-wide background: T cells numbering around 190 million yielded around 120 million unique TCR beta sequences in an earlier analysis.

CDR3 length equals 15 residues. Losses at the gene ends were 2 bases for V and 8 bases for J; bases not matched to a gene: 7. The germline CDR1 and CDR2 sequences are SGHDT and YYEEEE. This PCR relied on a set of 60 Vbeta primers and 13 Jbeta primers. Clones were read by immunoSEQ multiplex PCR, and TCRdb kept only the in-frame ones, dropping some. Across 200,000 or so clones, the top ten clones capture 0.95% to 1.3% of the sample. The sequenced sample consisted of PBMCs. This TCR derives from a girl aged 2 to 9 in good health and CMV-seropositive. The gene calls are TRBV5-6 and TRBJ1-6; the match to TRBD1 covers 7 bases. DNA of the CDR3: TGTGCCAGCAGCTTTGGCGGCAGGGGGTATTCACCCCTCCACTTT. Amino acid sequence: CASSFGGRGYSPLHF.